What follows are 2 T cell receptor beta chains derived from one specimen sequenced in a study of blood T cell repertoires in COVID-19. The data were produced by immunoSEQ multiplex PCR, yet TCRdb's version contains in-frame clones alone and is incomplete. The sample includes under 300,000 clones, roughly 90% of them seen just once. What was sequenced was peripheral blood. Source of these receptors: a woman in her thirties or forties who had recovered from COVID-19.

This chain uses TRBV6-5 with TRBJ2-2; D possibly corresponds to TRBD1 (6 bases). The length of the CDR3 is 15 residues. Germline lookup yields CDR1 MNHEY and CDR2 SVGAGI. V dropped 2 bases and J dropped 4 bases, with 11 bases sitting between them. Here the CDR3 DNA reads TGTGCCAGCAGTTACATGGCAGGGGCCACCGGGGAGCTGTTTTTT. This codes for CASSYMAGATGELFF.

V and J are TRBV11-2 and TRBJ2-1; 8 bases map to TRBD2. The length of the CDR3 is 14 residues. V lost 6 bases, J lost 6 bases, and 7 bases stayed unmatched. Germline CDR1 is SGHAT and CDR2 is FQNNGV. CDR3 bases: TGTGCCAGCAGAAATAGCGGGGCCTTCAATGAGCAGTTCTTC. Its translation is CASRNSGAFNEQFF.